The 21 T cell receptor beta chains presented below share a single source sample, sequenced in a study of blood T cell repertoires in COVID-19. This table comes from immunoSEQ multiplex PCR, and its TCRdb copy is limited to in-frame clones, with some not included. The sample lists approximately 470,000 clones, 87% seen once, with roughly 0.7% in the top ten. Sequencing was done on a sample of PBMCs or T cells enriched from blood (not recorded which). The receptors originated from a woman aged 18-29 years who had recovered from COVID-19.

The V call is TRBV5-1, the J call TRBJ2-7; D might be TRBD2 (5 bases). The germline V gene encodes CDR1 SGHRS and CDR2 YFSETQ. Trimming took 3 bases from V and 2 from J, leaving 9 bases between them. CDR3 size: 13 residues. The CDR3 loop reads CASSSDGTYEQYF. In DNA form, the CDR3 reads TGCGCCAGCAGCTCGGACGGGACCTACGAGCAGTACTTC.

The chain carries TRBV5-1 and TRBJ1-1, with D perhaps TRBD1 (5 bases). Per the germline V gene, CDR1 is SGHRS and CDR2 is YFSETQ. With 8 bases removed from V and 5 bases from J, the gap between germline ends came to 13 bases. The CDR3 runs to 12 residues. CDR3 residues: CASGTAGTEAFF. CDR3 DNA sequence: TGCGCCAGTGGGACTGCGGGGACTGAAGCTTTCTTT.

The chain links TRBV19 to TRBJ2-2; the match to TRBD2 covers 12 bases. This CDR3 region has 16 residues. From germline, CDR1 is LNHDA and CDR2 SQIVND (reference sequence). The V gene end was trimmed by 7 bases and the J gene end by 7 bases; junction bases not matched to a gene: 10. CDR3 sequence: CASTKSTSGGGGELFF. CDR3 nucleotide sequence: TGTGCCAGTACCAAATCGACTAGCGGGGGTGGCGGGGAGCTGTTTTTT.

Worth noting for this clone: The same CDR3 also results from other DNA sequences found in this sample. This chain's CDR3 is CASSQGRNYGYTF. The CDR3 DNA is TGTGCCAGCAGCCAAGGGCGGAACTATGGCTACACCTTC. The chain has TRBV14 and TRBJ1-2, with D unresolved. Germline lookup yields CDR1 SGHDN and CDR2 FVKESK. Trimming removed 1 base at V and 2 bases at J, with 5 bases between. The length of the CDR3 is 13 residues.

As regards this clone: Other DNA sequences of this sample code for an identical CDR3. V and J are TRBV13 and TRBJ1-3; D is possibly TRBD1 (5 bases). Germline lookup yields CDR1 PRHDT and CDR2 FYEKMQ (reference sequence). This CDR3 comprises 14 residues. With 5 bases removed from V and 1 base from J, the gap between germline ends came to 9 bases. The CDR3 sequence: CASSPRGSGNTIYF. Here the CDR3 DNA reads TGTGCCAGCAGCCCACGGGGGTCTGGAAACACCATATATTTT.

This clone has just one count. This chain joins TRBV6-5 and TRBJ1-5, with 7 bases fitting TRBD1. Germline CDR1 reads MNHEY; CDR2 reads SVGAGI. Trimming cost V 6 bases and J 5 bases; bases outside gene matches: 10. The CDR3 length is 15 residues. CDR3 coding DNA: TGTGCCAGCAGCCAAGGGACAGCCCTCGATCAGCCCCAGCATTTT. Its translation is CASSQGTALDQPQHF.

V usage is TRBV2 and J usage is TRBJ2-3, with 7 bases matching TRBD2. The ends lost 6 bases at V and 0 bases at J; junction bases unmatched: 3. The CDR3 contains 14 residues. Germline V gene data show CDR1 as SNHLY and CDR2 as FYNNEI. The CDR3: CASSRAGSTDTQYF. The CDR3 DNA reads as TGTGCCAGCAGCCGAGCGGGGAGCACAGATACGCAGTATTTT.

A single count supports this clone. This chain links TRBV6-5 with TRBJ1-1, with 8 bases fitting TRBD1. The J segment lost 5 bases and the V segment lost 4 bases, leaving 6 bases of the junction unmatched. This CDR3 contains 14 residues. Germline V lookup: CDR1 MNHEY, CDR2 SVGAGI. The CDR3 region is CASSFQGAGTEAFF. The CDR3, as DNA: TGTGCCAGCAGTTTCCAGGGGGCAGGGACTGAAGCTTTCTTT.

CDR3 amino acids: CAISEIGRGEFSYGYTF. As DNA, the CDR3 is TGTGCCATCAGTGAAATCGGAAGGGGCGAGTTTTCTTATGGCTACACCTTC. The V and J genes are TRBV10-3 and TRBJ1-2; weak D call: TRBD1 (5 bases). Looked up from germline, CDR1 is ENHRY and CDR2 is SYGVKD. CDR3 length: 17 residues. Trimming removed 3 bases from V and 5 bases from J, with 22 bases in between.

J is TRBJ2-5 and V is TRBV2, with 9 bases aligning to TRBD2. This CDR3 spans 15 amino acids. The V and J ends lost 6 bases and 3 bases, in that order; junction bases with no gene match: 8. The germline V gene encodes CDR1 SNHLY and CDR2 FYNNEI. Here the CDR3 DNA reads TGTGCCAGCAGCTCAGACCGACTAGCGGAAGAGACCCAGTACTTC. This encodes CASSSDRLAEETQYF.

This chain joins TRBV19 and TRBJ2-5, with TRBD2 identical over 10 bases. Germline V lookup: CDR1 LNHDA, CDR2 SQIVND (reference sequence). The CDR3 totals 15 residues. The trim removed 5 bases at V and 2 bases at J, leaving 5 bases unmatched. This CDR3 reads CASSATSGIQETQYF. The CDR3 DNA reads as TGTGCCAGTAGTGCAACTAGCGGGATACAAGAGACCCAGTACTTC.

This chain connects TRBV19 to TRBJ1-2; D may be TRBD1 (5 bases). This CDR3 is built from 14 residues. The V and J ends lost 0 bases and 4 bases respectively, with 9 bases between them. Germline values: CDR1 LNHDA, CDR2 SQIVND (reference sequence). The CDR3 region is CASSIDRDTYGYTF. Written as DNA, the CDR3 is TGTGCCAGTAGTATAGACAGGGATACCTATGGCTACACCTTC. The variable domain in full, completed from reference TRBV19 and TRBJ1-2, reads DGGITQSPKYLFRKEGQNVTLSCEQNLNHDAMYWYRQDPGQGLRLIYYSQIVNDFQKGDIAEGYSVSREKKESFPLTVTSAQKNPTAFYLCASSIDRDTYGYTFGSGTRLTVV.

This chain joins TRBV4-2 and TRBJ2-5, with 9 bases identical to TRBD2. The V segment lost 1 base and the J segment 5 bases; nucleotides outside the gene matches: 5. CDR3 size: 15 residues. CDR1 LGHNA and CDR2 YNFKEQ come from the germline V gene. In DNA form, the CDR3 reads TGTGCCAGCAGCCAAGTAACCAGCGGGGGGGAGACCCAGTACTTC. Translating gives CASSQVTSGGETQYF.

The chain links TRBV2 to TRBJ2-1, with TRBD2 matching 10 bases. Germline assignment: CDR1 SNHLY and CDR2 FYNNEI. J gave up 3 bases and V 10 bases, and 6 bases lay outside the gene matches. The CDR3 runs 14 residues. This chain's CDR3 is CATQLAGHYNEQFF. In DNA, the CDR3 is TGTGCCACCCAACTAGCGGGGCACTACAATGAGCAGTTCTTC.

The chain carries TRBV30 and TRBJ2-2; D is perhaps TRBD1 (5 bases). V lost 0 bases and J lost 3, with 11 bases in between. The CDR3 length is 15 residues. Looked up from germline, CDR1 is GTSNPN and CDR2 is SVGIG (reference sequence). CDR3 residues: CAWSVSDTHTGELFF. The CDR3, as DNA: TGTGCCTGGAGTGTATCGGACACACACACCGGGGAGCTGTTTTTT.

The rearrangement links TRBV5-1 to TRBJ1-3, with no clear D. V lost 2 bases and J lost 2, with 5 bases in between. This CDR3 is built from 13 residues. Looked up from germline, CDR1 is SGHRS and CDR2 is YFSETQ. For the CDR3, the DNA is TGCGCCAGCAGCTTAGCGACTGGAAACACCATATATTTT. Translation: CASSLATGNTIYF.

This sequence joins TRBV5-8 and TRBJ2-3; 13 bases match TRBD2. The junction had 12 bases not matched to a gene; V was cut back by 6 bases and J by 8 bases. The germline CDR1 and CDR2 sequences are SGHTS and YDEGEE. The CDR3 is 16 amino acids. CDR3 nucleotides: TGTGCCAGCAACCCCAAACTAGCGGGGGGGCATGGTACGCAGTATTTT. Protein sequence: CASNPKLAGGHGTQYF.

The chain joins TRBV3-1 (or the pseudogene TRBV3-2) to TRBJ1-5; the match to TRBD1 covers 10 bases. The CDR3 runs 14 residues. Germline loops: CDR1 LGHDT, CDR2 YNNKEL (reference sequence). Trimming took 4 bases from V and 5 from J; bases not matched to a gene: 2. CDR3 nucleotide sequence: TGTGCCAGCAGCCCAGGGACAGGGGATCAGCCCCAGCATTTT. As protein: CASSPGTGDQPQHF.

This chain connects TRBV4-1 to TRBJ2-7; maybe TRBD1 (6 bases). The length of the CDR3 is 13 residues. Trimming shortened V by 4 bases and J by 5 bases, and 12 bases separated the two germline ends. Germline CDR1 reads MGHRA; CDR2 reads YSYEKL. CDR3 amino acids: CASSLLQGNEQYF. The DNA for the CDR3 is TGCGCCAGCAGCCTTTTACAGGGAAACGAGCAGTACTTC.

The gene calls are TRBV5-6 and TRBJ2-1; 10 positions match TRBD2. The CDR3 loop spans 15 amino acids. With 5 bases clipped from V and 0 bases from J, the junction kept 2 bases outside the gene matches. The V gene's germline CDR1 is SGHDT and CDR2 YYEEEE. DNA for the CDR3: TGTGCCAGCAGGAGCGGGGGGGCCTCCTACAATGAGCAGTTCTTC. It encodes CASRSGGASYNEQFF.

The V call is TRBV12-3 or TRBV12-4, the J call TRBJ1-2; 7 bases map to TRBD1. The V segment lost 4 bases and the J segment 5 bases; nucleotides outside the gene matches: 4. The CDR3 is 13 residues long. The DNA of the CDR3 is TGTGCCAGCAGTTCAGGGGGGAATTATGGCTACACCTTC. Translated, it gives CASSSGGNYGYTF.